What follows is one TCR beta chain and its context. What it binds is not known. The sample comes from a study of CD4 T cell repertoires in COVID-19. The wider study: Other coronavirus spike proteins restimulated relabeled CFSE-low cells expanded with IL-2 for approximately eleven days.

Per the germline V gene, CDR1 is SEHNR and CDR2 is FQNEAQ (reference sequence). V shed 0 bases and J shed 5 bases, with 10 bases lying between them. This CDR3 is 14 amino acids long. Assay: immunoSEQ multiplex PCR; the TCRdb copy retains only in-frame clones and omits some. The data hold about 24,000 clones, with more than 85% observed a single time. These memory T cells were uncultured and sequenced directly after ex vivo isolation. Study-level points and caveats: Some SARS-CoV-2 clonotypes, between about 6.5 and 25%, recurred in SARS-CoV and/or HKU1 cultures. Two or all three memory subsets shared several highly expanded SARS-CoV-2-reactive clonotypes.

Specimen: circulating follicular helper CD4+ T cells (cTfh) from blood, collected before the COVID-19 pandemic. The chain is built from TRBV7-9 and TRBJ2-5; possibly TRBD2 for D (7 bases). This clonotype originated in a human donor who had COVID-19. The CDR3 protein is CASSLAGGLETQYF. CDR3 DNA: TGTGCCAGCAGCTTAGCGGGGGGGCTGGAGACCCAGTACTTC.